The 5 T cell receptor beta chains below all came from one sample that was sequenced in a study of T-cell memory formation after mild COVID-19. Each CDR3 protein is one row after TCRdb ran MiXCR on the 5' RACE reads. The repertoire has under 450,000 distinct CDR3 sequences, roughly an eighth of them found once; the top ten carry about 20%. The specimen sequenced was PBMCs or a T cell subset sorted from them (not recorded which). The receptor set was obtained from a man between 18 and 35 years old who had mild COVID-19 (a few samples of this study predate the infection). Cell type and time point are not known.

The chain is built from TRBV6-5 and TRBJ1-1; D is undetermined. This CDR3 contains 16 residues. Deletions cut 7 bases from V and 4 bases from J, with 22 bases between. In germline, CDR1 is MNHEY, CDR2 SVGAGI. The CDR3 protein is CASIGSLPSLGTEAFF. Here the CDR3 DNA reads TGTGCCAGCATCGGCAGCCTCCCCTCCTTGGGCACTGAAGCTTTCTTT.

This clonotype was seen ten or more times. This chain links TRBV6-2 or TRBV6-3 with TRBJ1-1; tentatively, D is TRBD1 (5 bases). Germline CDR1 and CDR2: MNHEY and SVGEGT. V was pared by 8 bases and J by 6 bases, with 19 bases between. There are 14 residues in the CDR3. The CDR3 region is CASLRRDPWAEAFF. The DNA for the CDR3 is TGTGCCAGCCTCCGTCGGGACCCATGGGCTGAAGCTTTCTTT.

This clonotype was seen a few times. V usage is TRBV28 and J usage is TRBJ2-7; D remains unclear. The germline gives CDR1 MDHEN, CDR2 SYDVKM. V lost 5 bases to trimming and J lost 2 bases, with 13 bases between them. The CDR3 totals 14 residues. The CDR3 nucleotides are TGTGCCAGCAGTCCCCCGGGTATAACCTACGAGCAGTACGTC. As protein: CASSPPGITYEQYV.

This clonotype showed up just a few times. The J gene is TRBJ1-5, the V gene TRBV28, with D perhaps TRBD1 (5 bases). This CDR3 contains 12 residues. Per germline, CDR1 MDHEN and CDR2 SYDVKM. Trimming took off 6 bases at V and 10 bases at J, with 13 bases between the two ends. CDR3 sequence reads: CASSPRRGPQHF. In DNA, the CDR3 is TGTGCCAGCAGCCCTAGGAGGGGACCCCAGCATTTT.

This clonotype showed up just a few times. V usage is TRBV12-3 or TRBV12-4 and J usage is TRBJ2-7, with D perhaps matching TRBD1 (5 bases). This CDR3 region has 13 residues. V was shortened by 3 bases and J by 5 bases, with 11 bases between the two germline ends. The DNA of the CDR3 is TGTGCCAGCAGTTTTGGCAGGGTCAACGAGCAGTACTTC. Protein: CASSFGRVNEQYF.